This T cell receptor (beta chain) was captured by sequencing in a study of T cell changes during pregnancy in multiple sclerosis. This clone came up once. Libraries were prepared by immunoSEQ multiplex PCR; TCRdb keeps only in-frame clonotypes and omits some of them. The sample lists 84,000 or so clones; roughly 93% were seen once. The material was peripheral blood, obtained in the third trimester of pregnancy. The TCR comes from a female donor with multiple sclerosis, enrolled in a pregnancy study.

The DNA of the CDR3 is TGTGCCAGCAGCCGAGTCCAAGCGGGTTCCGCTCAAGAGACCCAGTACTTC. Protein: CASSRVQAGSAQETQYF. V usage is TRBV4-2 and J usage is TRBJ2-5; possible D gene TRBD2, 6 bases. V was trimmed by 4 bases and J by 2 bases, leaving 20 bases between them. CDR1 and CDR2 from the germline V gene are LGHNA and YNFKEQ. The CDR3 extends over 17 amino acids.